The 9 T cell receptor beta chains presented below share a single source sample, sequenced in a study of blood T cell repertoires in COVID-19. The data were produced by immunoSEQ multiplex PCR, yet TCRdb's version contains in-frame clones alone and is incomplete. The table records about 320,000 clones, roughly 85% of them present only once. The sequencing sample was made of peripheral blood. These receptor sequences come from a human donor in a cohort sampled during active COVID-19.

The chain has TRBV9 and TRBJ1-4; no clear D. This CDR3 comprises 14 residues. V was cut by 3 bases and J by 3 bases, with 9 bases left in between. In germline, CDR1 is SGDLS, CDR2 YYNGEE. CDR3: CASSAGNPNEKLFF. In DNA, the CDR3 is TGTGCCAGCAGCGCGGGAAACCCTAATGAAAAACTGTTTTTT.

This chain uses TRBV6-6 with TRBJ2-2; D might be TRBD2 (7 bases). Germline lookup yields CDR1 MNHNY and CDR2 SVGAGI (reference sequence). The CDR3 spans 15 residues. V lost 4 bases, J lost 2 bases, and 11 bases lay in between. This chain's CDR3 is CASSLAGANTGELFF. The CDR3, as DNA: TGTGCCAGCAGTTTGGCGGGGGCCAACACCGGGGAGCTGTTTTTT.

This chain connects TRBV7-8 to TRBJ1-5, with D possibly TRBD1 on 6 matching bases. CDR3 length equals 17 residues. The germline V gene has CDR1 SGHVS and CDR2 FQNEAQ. V shed 1 base and J shed 0 bases, with 13 bases lying between them. For the CDR3, the DNA is TGTGCCAGCAGCTTAGGGGCCAGGGGATATAGCAATCAGCCCCAGCATTTT. Amino acids: CASSLGARGYSNQPQHF.

The chain has TRBV9 and TRBJ2-4; 7 nucleotides align to TRBD2. Trimming at V came to 4 bases and at J to 4 bases, leaving 17 bases not matched to a gene. The V gene's germline CDR1 is SGDLS and CDR2 YYNGEE. CDR3 size: 18 residues. The CDR3 here is CASSPDGSWGGGKNIQYF. The CDR3, as DNA: TGTGCCAGCAGCCCGGACGGATCTTGGGGCGGGGGAAAAAACATTCAGTACTTC.

A single count supports this clone. The V call is TRBV18, the J call TRBJ1-5; a weak D match, TRBD1 (5 bases). The V end was cut by 1 base, the J end by 1 base, with 8 bases between. Germline lookup yields CDR1 KGHSH and CDR2 LQKENI. The CDR3 totals 15 residues. CDR3 sequence: CASSPRSGSNQPQHF. In DNA form, the CDR3 reads TGTGCCAGCTCACCACGCTCAGGGAGCAATCAGCCCCAGCATTTT.

The V gene is TRBV29-1, the J gene TRBJ1-1; D is possibly TRBD1 (6 bases). V was cut by 5 bases and J by 10 bases, with 20 bases left in between. CDR1 is SQVTM and CDR2 is ANQGSEA in the germline V gene. There are 13 residues in the CDR3. The CDR3 region has the DNA TGCAGCGTTCAATTACAGGGCAATCAGGGAGCTTTCTTT. It encodes CSVQLQGNQGAFF.

The J gene is TRBJ1-4, the V gene TRBV9; TRBD1 matches 10 bases. The V gene end was trimmed by 4 bases and the J gene end by 6 bases; junction bases not matched to a gene: 15. The CDR3 consists of 18 residues. From germline, CDR1 is SGDLS and CDR2 YYNGEE. The CDR3 DNA follows: TGTGCCAGCAGCCATGACAGGGGGCCTTACTTGTGGCATGAAAAACTGTTTTTT. Its protein is CASSHDRGPYLWHEKLFF.

This clone is a singleton in its sample. The gene calls are TRBV25-1 and TRBJ1-1, with unresolved D. Germline V gives CDR1 MGHDK, CDR2 SYGVNS. The CDR3 sequence is 11 residues long. V lost 7 bases, J lost 1 base, and 4 bases lay in between. The CDR3, as DNA: TGTGCCAGCAACGGGAACACTGAAGCTTTCTTT. Its translation: CASNGNTEAFF.

The chain joins TRBV18 to TRBJ1-1, with D perhaps TRBD1 (6 bases). This CDR3 has 14 amino acids. Germline-derived CDR1 and CDR2 are KGHSH and LQKENI. V shed 4 bases and J shed 6 bases, with 15 bases lying between them. The CDR3 protein is CASSREVRGPEAFF. The CDR3 nucleotides are TGTGCCAGCTCACGTGAGGTCAGGGGCCCTGAAGCTTTCTTT.